The clone carrying this TCR beta chain was recorded a few times. This specimen belongs to a study of T cells in Graves' hyperthyroidism and ophthalmopathy. TCR beta CDR3 sequences were amplified from RNA transcripts. The HTBI set primed first-round TCR CDR3 RT-PCR. Each CDR3 protein is one row after TCRdb ran MiXCR on the multiplex PCR reads. Among about 350,000 distinct CDR3 sequences, 13% to 15% were seen once, and the ten largest hold approximately 19%. The CDR3 runs to 15 residues. Deletions cut 6 bases from V and 7 bases from J, with 18 bases between. From germline, CDR1 is MDHEN and CDR2 SYDVKM. Sequencing was performed on blood. The sequence came from a woman aged 55 to 70 with Graves' ophthalmopathy. J is TRBJ2-2 and V is TRBV28, with D possibly matching TRBD2 (5 bases). The DNA of the CDR3 is TGTGCCAGCAGAATTCCCGGGCTAGCTGGCGGGGAGCTGTTTTTT. Its translation is CASRIPGLAGGELFF.